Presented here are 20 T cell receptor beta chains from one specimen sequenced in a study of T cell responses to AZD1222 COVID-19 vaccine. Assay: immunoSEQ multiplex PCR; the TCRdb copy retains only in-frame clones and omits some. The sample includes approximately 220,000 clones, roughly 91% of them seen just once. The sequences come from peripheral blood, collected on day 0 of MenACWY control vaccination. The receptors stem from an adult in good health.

CDR3 sequence reads: CASSRIGTGASSGNTIYF. For the CDR3, the DNA is TGTGCCAGTAGTAGGATCGGGACAGGAGCCTCCTCTGGAAACACCATATATTTT. The gene calls are TRBV19 and TRBJ1-3, with TRBD1 matching 8 bases. The CDR3 extends over 18 amino acids. J was trimmed by 0 bases and V by 4 bases; bases with no gene match: 11. CDR1 LNHDA and CDR2 SQIVND come from the germline V gene (reference sequence).

CDR3 nucleotide sequence: TGTGCCAGCACCGGCGGACAGACCAACTATGGCTACACCTTC. Protein product: CASTGGQTNYGYTF. V gene TRBV6-4 combines with J gene TRBJ1-2; possible D gene TRBD1, 6 bases. The germline gives CDR1 MRHNA, CDR2 SNTAGT. Trimming took 7 bases from V and 2 from J, leaving 14 bases between them. The CDR3 runs to 14 residues.

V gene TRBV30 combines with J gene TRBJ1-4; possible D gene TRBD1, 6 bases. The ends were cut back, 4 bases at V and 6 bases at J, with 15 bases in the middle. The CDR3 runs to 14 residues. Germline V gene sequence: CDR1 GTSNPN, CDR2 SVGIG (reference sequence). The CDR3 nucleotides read TGTGCCTGGACTACAGGGTTGGGTGATGAAAAACTGTTTTTT. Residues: CAWTTGLGDEKLFF.

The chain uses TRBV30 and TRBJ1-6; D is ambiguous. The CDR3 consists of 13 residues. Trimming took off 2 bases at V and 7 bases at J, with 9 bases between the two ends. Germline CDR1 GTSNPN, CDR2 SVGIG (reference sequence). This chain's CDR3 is CAWSIKGNSPLHF. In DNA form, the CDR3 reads TGTGCCTGGAGTATCAAGGGCAATTCACCCCTCCACTTT.

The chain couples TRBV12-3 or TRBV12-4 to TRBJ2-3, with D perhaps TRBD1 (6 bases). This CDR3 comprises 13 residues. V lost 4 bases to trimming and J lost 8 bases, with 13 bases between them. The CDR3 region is CASSSTRGGTQYF. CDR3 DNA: TGTGCCAGCAGTTCAACCAGGGGCGGTACGCAGTATTTT.

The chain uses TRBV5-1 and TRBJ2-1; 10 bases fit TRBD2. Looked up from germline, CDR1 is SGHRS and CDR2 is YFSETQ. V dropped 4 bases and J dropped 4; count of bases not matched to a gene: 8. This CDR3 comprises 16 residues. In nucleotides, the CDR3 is TGCGCCAGCAGCCATACAAGCGGGGGGGCTTACAATGAGCAGTTCTTC. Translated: CASSHTSGGAYNEQFF.

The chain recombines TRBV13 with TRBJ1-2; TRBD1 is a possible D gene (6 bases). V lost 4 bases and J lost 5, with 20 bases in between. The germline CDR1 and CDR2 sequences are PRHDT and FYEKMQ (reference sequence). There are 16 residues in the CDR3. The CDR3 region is CASSSLDRRTAYGYTF. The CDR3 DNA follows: TGTGCCAGCAGCTCCCTGGACAGAAGGACTGCTTATGGCTACACCTTC.

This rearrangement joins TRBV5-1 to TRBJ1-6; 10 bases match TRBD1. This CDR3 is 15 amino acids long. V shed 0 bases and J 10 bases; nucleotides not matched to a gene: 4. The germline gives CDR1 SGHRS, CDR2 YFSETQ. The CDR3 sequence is CASSLGQGAYSPLHF. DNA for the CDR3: TGCGCCAGCAGCTTGGGACAGGGGGCTTACTCACCCCTCCACTTT.

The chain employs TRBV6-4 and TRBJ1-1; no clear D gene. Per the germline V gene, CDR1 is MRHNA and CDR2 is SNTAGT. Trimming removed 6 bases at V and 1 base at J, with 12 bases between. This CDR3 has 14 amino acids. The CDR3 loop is CASRLENRNTEAFF. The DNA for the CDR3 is TGTGCCAGCAGGCTAGAAAACAGGAACACTGAAGCTTTCTTT.

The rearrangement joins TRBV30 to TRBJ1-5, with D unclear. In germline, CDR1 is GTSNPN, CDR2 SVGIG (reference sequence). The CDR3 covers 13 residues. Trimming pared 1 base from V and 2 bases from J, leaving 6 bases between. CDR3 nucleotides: TGTGCCTGGAGTGGGTGGGGCAATCAGCCCCAGCATTTT. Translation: CAWSGWGNQPQHF.

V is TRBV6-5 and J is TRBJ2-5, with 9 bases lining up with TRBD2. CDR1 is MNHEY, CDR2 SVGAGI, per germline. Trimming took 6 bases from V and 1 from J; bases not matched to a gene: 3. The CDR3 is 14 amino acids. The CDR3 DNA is TGTGCCAGCAGCTTAGCGGGGGCCCAAGAGACCCAGTACTTC. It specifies CASSLAGAQETQYF.

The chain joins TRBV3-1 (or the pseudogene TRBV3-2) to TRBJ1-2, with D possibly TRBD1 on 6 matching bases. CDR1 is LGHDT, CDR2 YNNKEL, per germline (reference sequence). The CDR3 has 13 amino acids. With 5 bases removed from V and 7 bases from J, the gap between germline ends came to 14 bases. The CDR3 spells CASSADRFGGYTF. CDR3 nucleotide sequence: TGTGCCAGCAGCGCTGACAGGTTTGGTGGCTACACCTTC.

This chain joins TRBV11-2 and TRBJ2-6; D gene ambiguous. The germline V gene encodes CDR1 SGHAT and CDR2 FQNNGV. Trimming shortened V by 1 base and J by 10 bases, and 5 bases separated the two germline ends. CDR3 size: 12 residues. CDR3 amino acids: CASSLGLNVLTF. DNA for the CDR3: TGTGCCAGCAGCTTAGGTCTTAACGTCCTGACTTTC.

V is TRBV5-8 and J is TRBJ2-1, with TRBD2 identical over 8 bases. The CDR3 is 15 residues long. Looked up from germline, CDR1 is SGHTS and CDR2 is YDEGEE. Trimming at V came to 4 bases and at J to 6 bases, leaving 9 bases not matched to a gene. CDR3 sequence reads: CASSVIPGGANEQFF. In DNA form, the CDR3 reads TGTGCCAGCAGCGTTATCCCCGGGGGGGCCAATGAGCAGTTCTTC. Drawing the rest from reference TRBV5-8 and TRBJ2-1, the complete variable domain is EAGVTQSPTHLIKTRGQQATLRCSPISGHTSVYWYQQALGLGLQFLLWYDEGEERNRGNFPPRFSGRQFPNYSSELNVNALELEDSALYLCASSVIPGGANEQFFGPGTRLTVL.

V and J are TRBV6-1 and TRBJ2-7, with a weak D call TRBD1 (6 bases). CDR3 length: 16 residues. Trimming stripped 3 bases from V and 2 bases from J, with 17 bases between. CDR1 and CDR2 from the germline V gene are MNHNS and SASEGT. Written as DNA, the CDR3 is TGTGCCAGCAGTGAGGTAGGACAGCGGCTCACCTACGAGCAGTACTTC. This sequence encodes CASSEVGQRLTYEQYF.

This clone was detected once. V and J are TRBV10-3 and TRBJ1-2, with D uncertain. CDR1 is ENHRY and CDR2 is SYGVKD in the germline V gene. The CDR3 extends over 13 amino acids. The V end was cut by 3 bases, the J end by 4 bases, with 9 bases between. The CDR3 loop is CAISESGLYGYTF. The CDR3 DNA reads TGTGCCATCAGTGAATCAGGACTCTATGGCTACACCTTC.

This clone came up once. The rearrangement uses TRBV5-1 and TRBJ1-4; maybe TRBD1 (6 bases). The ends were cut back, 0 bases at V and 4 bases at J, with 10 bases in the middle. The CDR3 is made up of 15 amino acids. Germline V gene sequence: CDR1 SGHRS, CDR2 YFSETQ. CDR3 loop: CASSLEGRGNEKLFF. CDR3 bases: TGCGCCAGCAGCTTGGAAGGCAGGGGTAATGAAAAACTGTTTTTT.

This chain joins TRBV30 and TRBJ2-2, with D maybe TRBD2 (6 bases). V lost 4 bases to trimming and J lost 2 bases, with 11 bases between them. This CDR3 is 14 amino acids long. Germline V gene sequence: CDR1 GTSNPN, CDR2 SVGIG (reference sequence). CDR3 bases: TGTGCCTGGAAAGGAGGGATTAACACCGGGGAGCTGTTTTTT. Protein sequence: CAWKGGINTGELFF.

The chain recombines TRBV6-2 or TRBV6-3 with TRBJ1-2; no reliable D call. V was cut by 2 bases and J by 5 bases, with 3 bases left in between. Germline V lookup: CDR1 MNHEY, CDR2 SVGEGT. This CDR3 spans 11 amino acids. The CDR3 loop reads CASSYQYGYTF. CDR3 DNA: TGTGCCAGCAGTTACCAGTATGGCTACACCTTC.

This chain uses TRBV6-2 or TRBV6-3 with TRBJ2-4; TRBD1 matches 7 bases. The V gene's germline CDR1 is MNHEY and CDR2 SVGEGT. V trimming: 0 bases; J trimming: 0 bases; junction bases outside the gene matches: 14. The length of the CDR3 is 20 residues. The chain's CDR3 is CASSYSRRLGQGEAKNIQYF. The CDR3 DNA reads TGTGCCAGCAGTTACTCGAGGCGTTTGGGTCAGGGGGAAGCCAAAAACATTCAGTACTTC.